A selection of T cell receptor beta chains follows, all from one sample in a study of human T cells and chemical hapten exposure. One entry per CDR3 protein results from TCRdb running MiXCR on the RACE reads. The repertoire holds 300,000 to 450,000 distinct CDR3 sequences, with 4.5% to 5.5% as singletons. The source material was whole blood, sampled in connection with sensitization to the hapten diphenylcyclopropenone (DPC). Receptors originate from a woman under 30 with alopecia areata. Some clones in this sample may be carry-over from other donors' samples. Both conserved end residues are part of each CDR3.

V	J	CDR3
TRBV4-1	TRBJ2-7	CASSQSTAMLEQYF
TRBV20-1	TRBJ1-3	CSAREMEARSGNTIYF
TRBV6-2/TRBV6-3	TRBJ1-6	CASSFGQGWSPLHF
TRBV6-5	TRBJ2-3	CASSYFRTHTDTQYF
TRBV29-1	TRBJ2-5	CSVVPQSETQYF
TRBV4-1	TRBJ2-2	CASSQGGSVGLNTGELFF
TRBV5-1	TRBJ2-7	CASSYQTGTVYEQYF
TRBV6-6	TRBJ1-1	CASSHSSGGAAEAFF
TRBV28	TRBJ1-2	CALRGSNYGYTF
TRBV20-1	TRBJ2-3	CSARDLRGGTDTQYF
TRBV5-1	TRBJ2-7	CASSEDGAYEQYF
TRBV5-1	TRBJ1-5	CASSSTGTVKEPQHF
TRBV7-2	TRBJ2-3	CASSFEGLAGGPVTQYF
TRBV5-1	TRBJ2-3	CASRLAGGGPTDTQYF
TRBV5-1	TRBJ2-5	CASSLDGTSGGETQYF
TRBV29-1	TRBJ1-1	CSVDRDRNTEAFF
TRBV10-3	TRBJ2-3	CAITPGQGGTDTQYF
TRBV27	TRBJ1-2	CASSSSGFYGYTF
TRBV20-1	TRBJ2-7	CSALKAGAFYEQYF
TRBV20-1	TRBJ1-1	CSARLGGLGDTEAFF
TRBV4-2	TRBJ2-3	CASSQELAAGTDTQYF
TRBV28	TRBJ1-1	CASRGPGRTEAFF
TRBV6-5	TRBJ1-4	CASSRDRGREKLFF
TRBV27	TRBJ2-7	CASSPRQGFGFPYEQYF
TRBV12-3/TRBV12-4	TRBJ1-4	CASTVGGILCPVHEKLFF
TRBV23-1	TRBJ1-5	CASRKGAQHF
TRBV11-2	TRBJ1-4	CASSFRVANEKLFF
TRBV28	TRBJ2-7	CASSFQGLAAEQYF
TRBV20-1	TRBJ2-7	CSARRRVSDEQYF
TRBV13	TRBJ2-7	CASSPSGQLSYEQYF
TRBV12-3/TRBV12-4	TRBJ1-6	CASSSSSYNSPLHF
TRBV29-1	TRBJ2-3	CSVYPSGGNTDTQYF
TRBV28	TRBJ2-7	CASSALIGGIYEQYF
TRBV14	TRBJ1-4	CASSHYLSGTGPNEKLFF
TRBV10-3	TRBJ2-7	CAIRDGPQSSYEQYF
TRBV28	TRBJ1-5	CASSLDRTNQPQHF
TRBV9	TRBJ1-5	CASSVGNQPQHF
TRBV5-1	TRBJ1-4	CASSLGDVNLEKLFF
TRBV7-8	TRBJ2-5	CASRYLETQYF
TRBV29-1	TRBJ2-3	CSVTGGVTDTQYF
TRBV29-1	TRBJ2-3	CSVRGLHTDTQYF
TRBV21-1	TRBJ2-7	CASSKIPLSLAGDYEQYF
TRBV7-8	TRBJ2-3	CASSFYSITGTDTQYF